The rows below give T cell receptor beta chains drawn from one sample of a study of technical replicates of blood from several donors. Assay: immunoSEQ multiplex PCR; the TCRdb copy retains only in-frame clones and omits some. The sample comprises about 12,000 clones, roughly 93% of which are singletons, and 8.5% rests with the top ten. The sequenced material came from PBMCs. These receptors all come from a human donor in good health. The CDR3 runs from the conserved cysteine through the conserved F or W. Some rows have no size entry. The others give once, few or many, or a class for an expanded clone.

V gene,clone size,J gene,CDR3 protein
TRBV5-8,few,TRBJ2-6,CASSARFSGANVLTF
TRBV7-8,-,TRBJ1-5,CASSLEGQPQHF
TRBV7-3,-,TRBJ2-6,CASSLVGNGANVLTF
TRBV6-1,-,TRBJ2-1,CASSDPGYNEQFF
TRBV30,-,TRBJ1-1,CAWTTQGPNTEAFF
TRBV4-1,-,TRBJ2-7,CASSLSTGLAGDGEQYF
TRBV19,-,TRBJ2-2,CASSMVGTPNTGELFF
TRBV7-2,-,TRBJ2-7,CASSLPQVYEQYF
TRBV18,-,TRBJ1-4,CASSPPGHYATNEKLFF
TRBV27,-,TRBJ1-1,CASSLEGGAEAFF
TRBV5-1,-,TRBJ2-6,CASSLGDRVWSGANVLTF